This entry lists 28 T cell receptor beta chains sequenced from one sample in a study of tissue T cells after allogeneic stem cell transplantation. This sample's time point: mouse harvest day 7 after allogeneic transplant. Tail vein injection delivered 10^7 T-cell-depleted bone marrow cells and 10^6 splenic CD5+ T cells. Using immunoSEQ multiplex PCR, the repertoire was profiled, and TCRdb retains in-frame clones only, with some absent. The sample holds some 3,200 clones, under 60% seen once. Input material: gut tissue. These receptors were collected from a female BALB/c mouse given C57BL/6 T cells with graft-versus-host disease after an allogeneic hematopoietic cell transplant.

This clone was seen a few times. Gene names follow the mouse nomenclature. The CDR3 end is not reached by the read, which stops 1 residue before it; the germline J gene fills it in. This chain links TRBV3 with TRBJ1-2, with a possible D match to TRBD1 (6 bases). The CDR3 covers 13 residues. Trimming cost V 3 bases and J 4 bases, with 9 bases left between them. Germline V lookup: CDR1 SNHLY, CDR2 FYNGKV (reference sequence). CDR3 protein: CASSFTGSSDYTF. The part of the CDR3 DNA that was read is TGTGCCAGCAGCTTCACAGGGAGCTCCGACTACACC.

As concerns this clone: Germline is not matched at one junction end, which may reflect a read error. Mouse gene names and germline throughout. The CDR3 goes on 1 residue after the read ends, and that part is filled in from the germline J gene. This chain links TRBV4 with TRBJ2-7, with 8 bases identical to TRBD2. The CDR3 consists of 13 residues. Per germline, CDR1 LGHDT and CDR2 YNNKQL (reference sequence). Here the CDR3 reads CASSYWGAYGQYF. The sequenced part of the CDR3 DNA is TGTGCCAGCAGCTACTGGGGGGCCTATGGACAGTAC.

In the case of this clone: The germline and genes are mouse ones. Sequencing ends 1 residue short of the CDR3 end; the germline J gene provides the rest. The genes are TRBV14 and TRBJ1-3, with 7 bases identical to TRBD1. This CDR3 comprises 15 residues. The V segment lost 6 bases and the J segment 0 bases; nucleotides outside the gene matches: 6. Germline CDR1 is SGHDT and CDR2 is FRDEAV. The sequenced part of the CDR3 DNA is TGTGCCAGCAAGACAGGGATGAATTCTGGAAATACGCTCTAT. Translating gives CASKTGMNSGNTLY. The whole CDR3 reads CASKTGMNSGNTLYF.

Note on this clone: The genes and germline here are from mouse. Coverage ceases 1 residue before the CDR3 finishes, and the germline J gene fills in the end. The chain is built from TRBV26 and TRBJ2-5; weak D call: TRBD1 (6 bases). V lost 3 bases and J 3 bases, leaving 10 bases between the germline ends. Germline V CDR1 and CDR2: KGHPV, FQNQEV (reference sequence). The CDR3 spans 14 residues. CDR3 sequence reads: CASSLGGRQDTQYF. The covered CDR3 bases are TGTGCCAGCAGTCTAGGGGGACGGCAAGACACCCAGTAC.

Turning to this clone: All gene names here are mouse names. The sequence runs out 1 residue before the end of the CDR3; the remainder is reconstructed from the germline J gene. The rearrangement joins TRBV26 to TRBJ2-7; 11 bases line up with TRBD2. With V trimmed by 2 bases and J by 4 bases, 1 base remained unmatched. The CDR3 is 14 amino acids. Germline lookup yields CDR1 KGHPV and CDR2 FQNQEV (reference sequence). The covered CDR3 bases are TGTGCCAGCAGTCTGACTGGGGGGGCATATGAACAGTAC. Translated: CASSLTGGAYEQY. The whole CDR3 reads CASSLTGGAYEQYF.

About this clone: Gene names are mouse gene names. The CDR3 sequence is CASSLSLNTEVFF. CDR3 DNA (partial): TGTGCCAGCAGTCTGTCGTTGAACACAGAAGTCTTC. The gene calls are TRBV26 and TRBJ1-1, with D unclear. The read halts 1 residue ahead of the CDR3 end, with the missing end drawn from the germline J gene. V was pared by 0 bases and J by 1 base, with 3 bases between. The CDR3 consists of 13 residues. Germline assignment: CDR1 KGHPV and CDR2 FQNQEV (reference sequence).

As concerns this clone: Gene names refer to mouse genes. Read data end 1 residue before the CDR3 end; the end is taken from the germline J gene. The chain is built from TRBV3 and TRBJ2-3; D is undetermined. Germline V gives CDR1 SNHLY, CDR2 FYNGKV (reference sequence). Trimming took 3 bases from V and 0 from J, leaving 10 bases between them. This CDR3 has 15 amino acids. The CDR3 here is CASSFPPSSAETLYF. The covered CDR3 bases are TGTGCCAGCAGCTTTCCCCCTTCTAGTGCAGAAACGCTGTAT.

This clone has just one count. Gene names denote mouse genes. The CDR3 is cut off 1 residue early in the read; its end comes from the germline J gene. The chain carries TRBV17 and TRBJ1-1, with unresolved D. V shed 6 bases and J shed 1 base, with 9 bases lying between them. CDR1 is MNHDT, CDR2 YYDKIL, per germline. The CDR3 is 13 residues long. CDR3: CASSPGRNTEVFF. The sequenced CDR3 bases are TGTGCTAGCAGCCCCGGCAGAAACACAGAAGTCTTC.

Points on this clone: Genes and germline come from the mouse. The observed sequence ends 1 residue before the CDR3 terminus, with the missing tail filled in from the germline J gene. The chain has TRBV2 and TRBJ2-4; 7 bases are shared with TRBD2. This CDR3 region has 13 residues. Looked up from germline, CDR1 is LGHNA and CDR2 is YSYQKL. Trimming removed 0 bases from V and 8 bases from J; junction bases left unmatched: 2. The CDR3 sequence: CASSQEGTVTLYF. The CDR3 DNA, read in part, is TGTGCCAGCAGCCAAGAAGGGACTGTCACCTTGTAC.

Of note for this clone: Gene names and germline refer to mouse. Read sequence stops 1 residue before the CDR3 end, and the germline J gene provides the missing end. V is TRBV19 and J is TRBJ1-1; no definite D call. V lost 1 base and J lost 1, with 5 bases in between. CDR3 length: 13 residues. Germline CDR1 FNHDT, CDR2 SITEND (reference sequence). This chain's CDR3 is CASSIRRNTEVFF. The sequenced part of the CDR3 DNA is TGTGCCAGCAGTATACGGCGAAACACAGAAGTCTTC.

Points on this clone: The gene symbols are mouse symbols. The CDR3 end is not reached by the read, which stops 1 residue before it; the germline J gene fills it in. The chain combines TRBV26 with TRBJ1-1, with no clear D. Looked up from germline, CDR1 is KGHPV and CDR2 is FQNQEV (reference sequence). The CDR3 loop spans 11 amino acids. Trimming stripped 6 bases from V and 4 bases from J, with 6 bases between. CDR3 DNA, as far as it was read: TGTGCCAGCAGCCGGTCCACAGAAGTCTTC. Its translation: CASSRSTEVF. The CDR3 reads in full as CASSRSTEVFF.

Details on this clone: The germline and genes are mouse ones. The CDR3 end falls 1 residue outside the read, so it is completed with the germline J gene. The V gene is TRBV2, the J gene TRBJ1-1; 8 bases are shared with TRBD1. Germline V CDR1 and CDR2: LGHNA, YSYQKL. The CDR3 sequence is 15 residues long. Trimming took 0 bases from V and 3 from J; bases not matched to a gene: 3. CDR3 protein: CASSQDPGGDTEVFF. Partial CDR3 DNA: TGTGCCAGCAGCCAAGATCCAGGGGGCGACACAGAAGTCTTC.

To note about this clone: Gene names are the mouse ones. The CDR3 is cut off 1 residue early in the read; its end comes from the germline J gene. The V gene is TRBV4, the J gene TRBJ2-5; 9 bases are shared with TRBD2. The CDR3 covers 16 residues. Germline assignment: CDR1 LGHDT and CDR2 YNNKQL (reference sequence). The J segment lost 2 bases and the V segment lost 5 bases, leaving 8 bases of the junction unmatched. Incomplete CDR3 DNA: TGTGCCAGCAGCATAACCTGGGGGGGGGTCCAAGACACCCAGTAC. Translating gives CASSITWGGVQDTQY. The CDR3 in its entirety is CASSITWGGVQDTQYF.

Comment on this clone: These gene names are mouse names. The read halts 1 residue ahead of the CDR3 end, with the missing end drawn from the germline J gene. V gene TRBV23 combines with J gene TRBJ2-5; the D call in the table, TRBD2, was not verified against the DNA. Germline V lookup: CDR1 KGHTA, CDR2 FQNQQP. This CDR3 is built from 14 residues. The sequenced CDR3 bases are TGCTCCAGCAGTCAATCGAGGGGGGCTGACACCCAGTAC. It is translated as CSSSQSRGADTQY. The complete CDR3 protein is CSSSQSRGADTQYF.

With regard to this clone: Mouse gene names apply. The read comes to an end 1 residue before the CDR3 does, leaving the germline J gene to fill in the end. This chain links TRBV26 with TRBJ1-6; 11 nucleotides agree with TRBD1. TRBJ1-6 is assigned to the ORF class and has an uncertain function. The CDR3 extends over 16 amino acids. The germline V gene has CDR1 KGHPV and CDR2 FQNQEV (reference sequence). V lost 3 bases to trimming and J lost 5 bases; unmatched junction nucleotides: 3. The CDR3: CASSLGTGGNNSPLYF. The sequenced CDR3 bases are TGTGCCAGCAGTCTTGGGACAGGGGGGAATAATTCGCCCCTCTAC.

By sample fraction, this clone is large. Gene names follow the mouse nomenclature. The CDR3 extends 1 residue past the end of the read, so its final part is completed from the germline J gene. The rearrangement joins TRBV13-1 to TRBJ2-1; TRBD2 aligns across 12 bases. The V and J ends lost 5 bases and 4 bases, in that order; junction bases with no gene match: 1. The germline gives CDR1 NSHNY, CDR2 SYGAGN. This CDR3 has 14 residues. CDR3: CASRGLGGYAEQFF. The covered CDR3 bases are TGTGCCAGCAGAGGACTGGGGGGGTATGCTGAGCAGTTC.

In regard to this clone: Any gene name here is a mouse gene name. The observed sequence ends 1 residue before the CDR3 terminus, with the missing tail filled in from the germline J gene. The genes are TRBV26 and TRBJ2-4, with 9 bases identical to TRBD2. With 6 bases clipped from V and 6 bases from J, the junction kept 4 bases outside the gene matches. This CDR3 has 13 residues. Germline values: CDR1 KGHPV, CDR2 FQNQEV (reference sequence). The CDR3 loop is CASSYWGDNTLYF. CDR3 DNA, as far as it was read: TGTGCCAGCAGCTACTGGGGGGACAACACCTTGTAC.

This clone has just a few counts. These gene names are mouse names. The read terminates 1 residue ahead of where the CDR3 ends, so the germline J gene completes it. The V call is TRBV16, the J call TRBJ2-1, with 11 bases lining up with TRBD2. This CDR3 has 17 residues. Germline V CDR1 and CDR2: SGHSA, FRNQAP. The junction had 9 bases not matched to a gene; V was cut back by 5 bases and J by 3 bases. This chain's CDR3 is CASSLRDWGRLYAEQFF. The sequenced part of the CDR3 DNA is TGTGCAAGCAGCCTCCGGGACTGGGGGCGCCTCTATGCTGAGCAGTTC.

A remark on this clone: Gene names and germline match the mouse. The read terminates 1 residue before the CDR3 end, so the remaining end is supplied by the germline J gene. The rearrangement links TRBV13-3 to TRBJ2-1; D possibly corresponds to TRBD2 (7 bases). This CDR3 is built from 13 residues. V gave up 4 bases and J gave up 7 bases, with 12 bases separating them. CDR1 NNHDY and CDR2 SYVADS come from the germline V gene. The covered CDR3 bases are TGTGCCAGCAGTTGGGGGGCGGGAGCTGAGCAGTTC. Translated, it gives CASSWGAGAEQF. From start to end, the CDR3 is CASSWGAGAEQFF.

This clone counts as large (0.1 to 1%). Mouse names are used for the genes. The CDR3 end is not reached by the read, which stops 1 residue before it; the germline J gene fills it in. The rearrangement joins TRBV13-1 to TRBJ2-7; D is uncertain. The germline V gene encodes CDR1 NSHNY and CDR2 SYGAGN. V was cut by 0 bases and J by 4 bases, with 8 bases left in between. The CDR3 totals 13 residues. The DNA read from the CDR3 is TGTGCCAGCAGTGATGCACCGGGGTATGAACAGTAC. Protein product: CASSDAPGYEQY. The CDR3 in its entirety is CASSDAPGYEQYF.

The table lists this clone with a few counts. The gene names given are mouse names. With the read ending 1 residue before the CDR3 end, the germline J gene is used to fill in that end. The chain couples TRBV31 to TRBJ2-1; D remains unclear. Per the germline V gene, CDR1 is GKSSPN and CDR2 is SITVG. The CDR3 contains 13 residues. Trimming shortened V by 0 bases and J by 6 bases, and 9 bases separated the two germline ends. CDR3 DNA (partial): TGTGCCTGGAGTCTAGGCAGGATTGCTGAGCAGTTC. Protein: CAWSLGRIAEQF. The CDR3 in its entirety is CAWSLGRIAEQFF.

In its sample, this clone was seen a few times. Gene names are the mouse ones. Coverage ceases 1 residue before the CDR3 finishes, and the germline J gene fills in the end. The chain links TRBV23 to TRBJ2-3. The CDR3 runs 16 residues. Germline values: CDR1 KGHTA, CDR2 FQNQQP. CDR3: CSSSQSFGGPAETLYF. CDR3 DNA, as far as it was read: TGCTCCAGCAGTCAATCGTTCGGGGGACCCGCAGAAACGCTGTAT. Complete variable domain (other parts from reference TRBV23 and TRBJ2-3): DAAVTQKPRYLIKMKGQEAEMKCIPEKGHTAVFWYQQKQSKELKFLIYFQNQQPLDQIDMVKERFSAVCPSSSLCSLGIRTCEAEDSALYLCSSSQSFGGPAETLYFGSGTRLTVL.

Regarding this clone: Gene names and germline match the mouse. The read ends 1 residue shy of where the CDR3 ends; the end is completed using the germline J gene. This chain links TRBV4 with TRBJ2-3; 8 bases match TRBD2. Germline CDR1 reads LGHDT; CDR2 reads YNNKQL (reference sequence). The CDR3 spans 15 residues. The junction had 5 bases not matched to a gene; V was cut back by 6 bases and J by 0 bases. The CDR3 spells CASSRLGTSAETLYF. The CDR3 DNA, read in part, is TGTGCCAGCAGTCGACTGGGGACTAGTGCAGAAACGCTGTAT.

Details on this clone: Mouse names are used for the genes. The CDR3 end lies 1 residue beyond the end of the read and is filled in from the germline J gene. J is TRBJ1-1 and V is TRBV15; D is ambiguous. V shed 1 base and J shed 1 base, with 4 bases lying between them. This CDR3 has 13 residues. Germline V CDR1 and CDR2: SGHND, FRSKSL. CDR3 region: CASSLDRNTEVFF. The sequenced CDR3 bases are TGTGCCAGCAGTTTAGACAGAAACACAGAAGTCTTC.

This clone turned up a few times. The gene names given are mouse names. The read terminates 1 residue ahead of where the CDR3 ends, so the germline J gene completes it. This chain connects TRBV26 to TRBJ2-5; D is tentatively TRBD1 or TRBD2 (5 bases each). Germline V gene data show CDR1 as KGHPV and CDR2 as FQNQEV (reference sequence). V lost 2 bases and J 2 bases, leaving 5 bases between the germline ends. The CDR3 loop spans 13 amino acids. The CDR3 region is CASSLGAQDTQYF. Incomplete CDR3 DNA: TGTGCCAGCAGTCTGGGGGCCCAAGACACCCAGTAC. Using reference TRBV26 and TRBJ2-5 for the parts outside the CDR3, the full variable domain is NSKVIQTPRYLVKGQGQKAKMRCIPEKGHPVVFWYQQNKNNEFKFLINFQNQEVLQQIDMTEKRFSAECPSNSPCSLEIQSSEAGDSALYLCASSLGAQDTQYFGPGTRLLVL.

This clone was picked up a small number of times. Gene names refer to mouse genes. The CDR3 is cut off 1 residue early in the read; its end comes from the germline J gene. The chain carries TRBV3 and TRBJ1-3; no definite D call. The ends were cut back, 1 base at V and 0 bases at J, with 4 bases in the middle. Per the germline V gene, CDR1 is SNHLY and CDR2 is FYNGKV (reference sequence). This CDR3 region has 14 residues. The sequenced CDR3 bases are TGTGCCAGCAGCTTAGGGATTTCTGGAAATACGCTCTAT. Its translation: CASSLGISGNTLY. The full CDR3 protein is CASSLGISGNTLYF. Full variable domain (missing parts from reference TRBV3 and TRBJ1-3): GPKVLQIPSHQIIDMGQMVTLNCDPVSNHLYFYWYKQILGQQMEFLVNFYNGKVMEKSKLFKDQFSVERPDGSYFTLKIQPTALEDSAVYFCASSLGISGNTLYFGEGSRLIVV.

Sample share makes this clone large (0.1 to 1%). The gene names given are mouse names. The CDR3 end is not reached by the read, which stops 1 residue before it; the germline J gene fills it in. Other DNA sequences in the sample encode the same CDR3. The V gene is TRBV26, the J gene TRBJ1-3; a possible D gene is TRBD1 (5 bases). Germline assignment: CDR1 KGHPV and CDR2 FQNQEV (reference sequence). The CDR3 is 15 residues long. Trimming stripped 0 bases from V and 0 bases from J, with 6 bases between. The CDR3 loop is CASSLSRGSGNTLYF. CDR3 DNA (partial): TGTGCCAGCAGTCTGTCGAGGGGTTCTGGAAATACGCTCTAT. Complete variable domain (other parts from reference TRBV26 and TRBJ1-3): NSKVIQTPRYLVKGQGQKAKMRCIPEKGHPVVFWYQQNKNNEFKFLINFQNQEVLQQIDMTEKRFSAECPSNSPCSLEIQSSEAGDSALYLCASSLSRGSGNTLYFGEGSRLIVV.

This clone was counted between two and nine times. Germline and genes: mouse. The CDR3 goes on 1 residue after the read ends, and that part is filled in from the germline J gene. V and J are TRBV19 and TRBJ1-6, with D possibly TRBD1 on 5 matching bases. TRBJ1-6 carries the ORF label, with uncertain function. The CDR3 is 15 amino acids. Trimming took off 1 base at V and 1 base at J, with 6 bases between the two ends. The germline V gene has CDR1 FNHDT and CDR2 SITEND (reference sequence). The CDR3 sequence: CASSIRGSYNSPLYF. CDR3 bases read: TGTGCCAGCAGTATACGGGGGTCCTATAATTCGCCCCTCTAC.